This TCR beta chain was retrieved from a study of T cells in Graves' hyperthyroidism and ophthalmopathy. Each patient was aged 18 to 65 and had newly diagnosed hyperthyroidism of under 2 months' duration. The PBMCs were sourced from fresh peripheral blood (more than 8.5 ml). Authors of the study amplified TCR beta CDR3 regions from RNA transcripts. A set of HTBI primers served as the primers for a first-round RT-PCR of the TCR CDR3. TCRdb independently ran MiXCR on the multiplex PCR reads; one entry per CDR3 protein. The sample contains under 400,000 distinct CDR3 sequences, over 10% of which appear only once. Whole-study findings and limits: A model of 13 V-J pairs discriminated ophthalmopathy from stable hyperthyroidism. Most thyroid clonotypes expanded above 0.001 were also detected in blood.

Losses at the gene ends were 5 bases for V and 6 bases for J; bases not matched to a gene: 9. Germline CDR1 reads LGHDT; CDR2 reads YNNKEL (reference sequence). The CDR3 has 14 residues. This clonotype was picked up many times. The antigen is not known. This clonotype was sampled from a woman aged 18 to 35 with Graves' hyperthyroidism. V usage is TRBV3-1 and J usage is TRBJ1-1, with TRBD1 matching over 7 bases. Sequenced material: blood. In nucleotides, the CDR3 is TGTGCCAGCAGCAGCCTGACAGGGATCTCTGAAGCTTTCTTT. Protein sequence: CASSSLTGISEAFF.